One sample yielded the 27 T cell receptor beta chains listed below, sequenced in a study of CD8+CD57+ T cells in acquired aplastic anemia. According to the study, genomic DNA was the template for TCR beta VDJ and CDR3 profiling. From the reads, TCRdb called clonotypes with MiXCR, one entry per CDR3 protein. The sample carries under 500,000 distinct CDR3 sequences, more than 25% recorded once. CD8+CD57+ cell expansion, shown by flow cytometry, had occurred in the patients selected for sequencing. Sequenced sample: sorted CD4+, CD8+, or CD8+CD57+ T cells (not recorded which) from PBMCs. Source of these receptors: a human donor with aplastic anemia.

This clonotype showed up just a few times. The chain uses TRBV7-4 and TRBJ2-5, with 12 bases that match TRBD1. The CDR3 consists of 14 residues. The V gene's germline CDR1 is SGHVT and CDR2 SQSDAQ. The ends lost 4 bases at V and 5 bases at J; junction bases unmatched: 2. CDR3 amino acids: CASSWDRGQETQYF. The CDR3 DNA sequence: TGTGCCAGCAGCTGGGACAGGGGGCAGGAGACCCAGTACTTC.

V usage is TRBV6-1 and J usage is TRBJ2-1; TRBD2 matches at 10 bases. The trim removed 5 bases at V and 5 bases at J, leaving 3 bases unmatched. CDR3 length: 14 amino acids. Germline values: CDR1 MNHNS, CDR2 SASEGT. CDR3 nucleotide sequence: TGTGCCAGCAGTCCTAGCGGGGGAGACAATGAGCAGTTCTTC. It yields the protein CASSPSGGDNEQFF.

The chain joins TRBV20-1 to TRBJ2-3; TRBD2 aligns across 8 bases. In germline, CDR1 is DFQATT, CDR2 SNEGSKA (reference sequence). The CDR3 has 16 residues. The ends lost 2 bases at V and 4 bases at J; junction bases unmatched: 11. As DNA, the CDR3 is TGCAGTGCTAGACCCTGGGAGAGCGGGAGTGCAGATACGCAGTATTTT. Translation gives CSARPWESGSADTQYF.

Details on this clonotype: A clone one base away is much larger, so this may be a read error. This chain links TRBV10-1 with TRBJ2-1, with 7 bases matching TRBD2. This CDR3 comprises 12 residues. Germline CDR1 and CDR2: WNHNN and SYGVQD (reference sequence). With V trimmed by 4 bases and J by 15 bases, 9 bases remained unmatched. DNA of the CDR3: TGCGCCAGCAGTGGGTCGAGGGAGGGACGGTTCTTC. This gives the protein CASSGSREGRFF.

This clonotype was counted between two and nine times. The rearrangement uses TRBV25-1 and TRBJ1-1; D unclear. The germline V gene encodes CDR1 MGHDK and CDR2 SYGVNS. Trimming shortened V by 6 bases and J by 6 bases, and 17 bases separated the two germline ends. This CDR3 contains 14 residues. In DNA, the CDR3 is TGTGCCAGCAGCCAAGGAGTGGGCAGGTCTGAAGCTTTCTTT. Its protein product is CASSQGVGRSEAFF. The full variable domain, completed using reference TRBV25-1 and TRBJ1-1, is EADIYQTPRYLVIGTGKKITLECSQTMGHDKMYWYQQDPGMELHLIHYSYGVNSTEKGDLSSESTVSRIRTEHFPLTLESARPSHTSQYLCASSQGVGRSEAFFGQGTRLTVV.

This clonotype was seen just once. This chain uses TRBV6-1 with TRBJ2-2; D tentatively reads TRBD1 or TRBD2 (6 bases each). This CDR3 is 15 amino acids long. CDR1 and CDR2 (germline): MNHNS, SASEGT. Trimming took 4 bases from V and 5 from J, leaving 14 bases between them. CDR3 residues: CASSVETGRTGELFF. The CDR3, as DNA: TGTGCCAGCAGTGTGGAAACAGGGAGGACCGGGGAGCTGTTTTTT.

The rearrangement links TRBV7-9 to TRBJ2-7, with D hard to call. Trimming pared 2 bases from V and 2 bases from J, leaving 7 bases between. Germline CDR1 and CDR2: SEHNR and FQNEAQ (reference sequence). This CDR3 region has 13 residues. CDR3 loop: CASSLTVAYEQYF. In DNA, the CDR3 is TGTGCCAGCAGCTTAACCGTAGCCTACGAGCAGTACTTC. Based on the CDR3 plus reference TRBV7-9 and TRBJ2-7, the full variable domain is DTGVSQNPRHKITKRGQNVTFRCDPISEHNRLYWYRQTLGQGPEFLTYFQNEAQLEKSRLLSDRFSAERPKGSFSTLEIQRTEQGDSAMYLCASSLTVAYEQYFGPGTRLTVT.

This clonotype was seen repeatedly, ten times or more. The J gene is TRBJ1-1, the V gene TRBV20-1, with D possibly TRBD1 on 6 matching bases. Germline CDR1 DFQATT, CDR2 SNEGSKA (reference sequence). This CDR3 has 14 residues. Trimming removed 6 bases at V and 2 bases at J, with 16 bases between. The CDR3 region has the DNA TGCAGTGCAAAGCGGACAGTAAGCAACACTGAAGCTTTCTTT. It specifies CSAKRTVSNTEAFF.

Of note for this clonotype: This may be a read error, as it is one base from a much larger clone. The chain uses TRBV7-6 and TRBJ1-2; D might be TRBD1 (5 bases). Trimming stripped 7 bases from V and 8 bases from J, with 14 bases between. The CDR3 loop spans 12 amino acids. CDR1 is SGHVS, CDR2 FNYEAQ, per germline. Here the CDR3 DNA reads TGTGCCAGCAACTTCCGGGACGGAGGCTACACCTTC. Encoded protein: CASNFRDGGYTF.

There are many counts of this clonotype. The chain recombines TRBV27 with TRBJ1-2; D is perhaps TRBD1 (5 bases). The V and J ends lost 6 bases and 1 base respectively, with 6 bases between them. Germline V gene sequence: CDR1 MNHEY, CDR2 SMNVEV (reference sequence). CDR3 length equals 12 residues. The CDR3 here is CASRRGNYGYTF. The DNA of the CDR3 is TGTGCCAGCAGAAGGGGTAACTATGGCTACACCTTC.

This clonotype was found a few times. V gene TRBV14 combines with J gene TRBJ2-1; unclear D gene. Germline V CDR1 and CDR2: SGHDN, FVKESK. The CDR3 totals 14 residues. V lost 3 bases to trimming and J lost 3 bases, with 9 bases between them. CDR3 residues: CASSHKGDYNEQFF. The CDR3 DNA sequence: TGTGCCAGCAGCCACAAAGGAGACTACAATGAGCAGTTCTTC.

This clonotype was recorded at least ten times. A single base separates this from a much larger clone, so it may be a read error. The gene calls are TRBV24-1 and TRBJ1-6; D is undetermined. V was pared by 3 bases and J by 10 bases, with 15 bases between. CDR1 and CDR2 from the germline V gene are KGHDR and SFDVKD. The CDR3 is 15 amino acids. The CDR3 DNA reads TGTGCCACCAGTGATCTTCGGTCAGTTGAGTCACCCCTCCACTTT. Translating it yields CATSDLRSVESPLHF.

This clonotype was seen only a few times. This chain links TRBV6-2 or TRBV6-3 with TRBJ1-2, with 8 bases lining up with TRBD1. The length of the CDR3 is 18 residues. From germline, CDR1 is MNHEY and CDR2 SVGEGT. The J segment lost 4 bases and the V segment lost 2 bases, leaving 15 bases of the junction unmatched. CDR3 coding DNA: TGTGCCAGCAGTTACGCAGAGACAAAGGACAGGGTGTTCTATGGCTACACCTTC. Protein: CASSYAETKDRVFYGYTF.

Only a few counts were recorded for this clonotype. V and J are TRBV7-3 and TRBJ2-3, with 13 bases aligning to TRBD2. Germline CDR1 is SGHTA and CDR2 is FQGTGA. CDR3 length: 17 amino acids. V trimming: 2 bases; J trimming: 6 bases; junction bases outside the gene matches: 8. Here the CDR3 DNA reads TGTGCCAGCAGCTTATCGAGGACTAGCGGGGGACGCGATACGCAGTATTTT. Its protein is CASSLSRTSGGRDTQYF.

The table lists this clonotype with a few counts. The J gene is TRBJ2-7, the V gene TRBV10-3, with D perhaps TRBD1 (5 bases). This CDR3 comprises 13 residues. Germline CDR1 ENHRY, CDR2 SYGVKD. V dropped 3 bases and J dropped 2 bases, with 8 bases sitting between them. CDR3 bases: TGTGCCATCAGTGAAGGGGTAGCCTACGAGCAGTACGTC. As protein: CAISEGVAYEQYV.

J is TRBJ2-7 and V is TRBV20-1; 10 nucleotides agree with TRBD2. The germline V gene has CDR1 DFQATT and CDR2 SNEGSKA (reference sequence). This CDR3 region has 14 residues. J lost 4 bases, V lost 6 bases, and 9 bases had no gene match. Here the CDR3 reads CSAQPASGRYEQYF. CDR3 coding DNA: TGCAGTGCGCAGCCCGCTAGCGGGAGATACGAGCAGTACTTC.

The DNA for the CDR3 is TGCAGTGCTAGAGCCGGAGCGACACCGAATTCGAACACTGAAGCTTTCTTT. This gives the protein CSARAGATPNSNTEAFF. This chain links TRBV20-1 with TRBJ1-1, with D uncertain. Trimming shortened V by 1 base and J by 1 base, and 19 bases separated the two germline ends. The germline gives CDR1 DFQATT, CDR2 SNEGSKA (reference sequence). There are 17 residues in the CDR3.

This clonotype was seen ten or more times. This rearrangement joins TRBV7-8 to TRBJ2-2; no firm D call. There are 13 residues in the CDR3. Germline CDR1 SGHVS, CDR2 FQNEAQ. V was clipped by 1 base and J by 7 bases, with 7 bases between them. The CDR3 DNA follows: TGTGCCAGCAGCTTAGAGGCGTACGGGGAGCTGTTTTTT. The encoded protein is CASSLEAYGELFF.

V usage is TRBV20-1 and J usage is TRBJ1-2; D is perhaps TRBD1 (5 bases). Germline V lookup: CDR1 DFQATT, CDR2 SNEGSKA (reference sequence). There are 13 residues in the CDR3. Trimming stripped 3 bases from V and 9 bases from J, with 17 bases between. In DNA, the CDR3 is TGCAGTGCTAGTCAGGGTTGGAGAGATAGCTACACCTTC. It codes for CSASQGWRDSYTF.

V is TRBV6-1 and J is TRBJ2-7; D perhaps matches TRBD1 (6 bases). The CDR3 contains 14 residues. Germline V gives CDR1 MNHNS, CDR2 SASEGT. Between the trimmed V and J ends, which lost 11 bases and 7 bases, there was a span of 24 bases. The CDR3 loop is CAAGSGTPRGEQYF. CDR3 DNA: TGTGCCGCCGGCTCCGGGACACCCCGTGGTGAGCAGTACTTC.

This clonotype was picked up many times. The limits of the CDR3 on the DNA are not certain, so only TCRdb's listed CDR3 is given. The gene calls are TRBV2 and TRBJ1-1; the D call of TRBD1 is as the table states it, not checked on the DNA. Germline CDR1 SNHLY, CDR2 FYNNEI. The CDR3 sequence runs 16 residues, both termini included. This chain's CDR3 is CASSEITWTGVPEAFF.

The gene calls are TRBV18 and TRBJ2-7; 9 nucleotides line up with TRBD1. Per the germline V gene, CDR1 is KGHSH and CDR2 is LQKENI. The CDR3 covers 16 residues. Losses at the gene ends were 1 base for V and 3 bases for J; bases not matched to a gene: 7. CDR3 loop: CASSPLSGQGNYEQYF. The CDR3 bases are TGTGCCAGCTCACCACTATCGGGACAGGGAAACTACGAGCAGTACTTC.

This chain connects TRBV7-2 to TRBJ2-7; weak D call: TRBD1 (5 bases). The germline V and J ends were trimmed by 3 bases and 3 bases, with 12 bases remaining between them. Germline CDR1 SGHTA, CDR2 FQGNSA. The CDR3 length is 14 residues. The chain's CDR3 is CASSFRTSGYEQYF. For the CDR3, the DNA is TGTGCCAGCAGCTTCCGGACATCCGGCTACGAGCAGTACTTC.

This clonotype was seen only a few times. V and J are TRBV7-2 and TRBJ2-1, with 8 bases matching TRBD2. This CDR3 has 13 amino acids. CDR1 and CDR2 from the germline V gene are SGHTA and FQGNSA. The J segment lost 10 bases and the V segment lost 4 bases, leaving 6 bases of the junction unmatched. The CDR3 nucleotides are TGTGCCAGCAGCTCGCCTACTAGCGGAGAGCAGTTCTTC. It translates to CASSSPTSGEQFF.

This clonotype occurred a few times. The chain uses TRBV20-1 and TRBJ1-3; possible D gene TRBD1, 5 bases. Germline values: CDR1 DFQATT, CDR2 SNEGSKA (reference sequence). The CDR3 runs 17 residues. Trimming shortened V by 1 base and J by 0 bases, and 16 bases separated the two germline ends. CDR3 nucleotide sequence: TGCAGTGCTAGAGTTGTCGGACAAGCCAACTCTGGAAACACCATATATTTT. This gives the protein CSARVVGQANSGNTIYF.

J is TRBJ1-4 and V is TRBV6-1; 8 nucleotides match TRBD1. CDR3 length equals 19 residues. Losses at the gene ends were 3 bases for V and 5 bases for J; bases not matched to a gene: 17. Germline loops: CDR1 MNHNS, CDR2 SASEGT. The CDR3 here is CASSDPRQSNRDRNEKLFF. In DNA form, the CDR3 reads TGTGCCAGCAGTGATCCACGGCAAAGTAACCGGGACAGGAATGAAAAACTGTTTTTT.

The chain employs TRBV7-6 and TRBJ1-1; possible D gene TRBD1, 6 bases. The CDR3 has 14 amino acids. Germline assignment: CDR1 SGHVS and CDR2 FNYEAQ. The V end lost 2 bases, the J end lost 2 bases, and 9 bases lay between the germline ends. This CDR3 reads CASSLTGINTEAFF. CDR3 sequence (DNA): TGTGCCAGCAGCTTAACAGGGATCAACACTGAAGCTTTCTTT.